Shown below are 14 T cell receptor beta chains from a single sample sequenced in a study of blood T cell repertoires in COVID-19. Profiled with immunoSEQ multiplex PCR; TCRdb holds only in-frame clones, not every one. The sample includes about 90,000 clones, about 75% of them seen just once. The sample comprised peripheral blood. The receptors come from an elderly woman with acute or convalescent COVID-19.

This rearrangement joins TRBV5-8 to TRBJ1-1; D perhaps matches TRBD1 (6 bases). The CDR3 extends over 12 amino acids. V was cut by 1 base and J by 12 bases, with 13 bases left in between. The germline CDR1 and CDR2 sequences are SGHTS and YDEGEE. The CDR3 loop is CASSLPRTASFF. In nucleotides, the CDR3 is TGTGCCAGCAGCTTGCCCCGGACAGCATCTTTCTTT.

The rearrangement uses TRBV5-4 and TRBJ2-7; D gene ambiguous. This CDR3 has 14 amino acids. Trimming removed 0 bases from V and 2 bases from J, with 9 bases in between. CDR1 is SGHNT and CDR2 is YYREEE in the germline V gene (reference sequence). As DNA, the CDR3 is TGTGCCAGCAGCTTGGGTCTAGGTCCCTACGAGCAGTACTTC. This encodes CASSLGLGPYEQYF.

This chain joins TRBV9 and TRBJ1-6, with TRBD1 matching 8 bases. After removal of 1 base from V and 7 bases from J, the junction contained 10 bases not matched to a gene. The CDR3 is 17 residues long. CDR1 is SGDLS, CDR2 YYNGEE, per germline. For the CDR3, the DNA is TGTGCCAGCAGCGTATCATACGGCGGACAGGGAAATTCACCCCTCCACTTT. The encoded protein is CASSVSYGGQGNSPLHF.

This clone was found once. J is TRBJ1-4 and V is TRBV19; D uncertain. Germline-derived CDR1 and CDR2 are LNHDA and SQIVND (reference sequence). This CDR3 contains 14 residues. Trimming removed 7 bases from V and 3 bases from J, with 12 bases in between. The DNA of the CDR3 is TGTGCCAGTAAGGGAGCAGCCGCTAATGAAAAACTGTTTTTT. Translating gives CASKGAAANEKLFF.

The chain joins TRBV7-2 to TRBJ2-3; 14 bases are shared with TRBD2. Germline V gene data show CDR1 as SGHTA and CDR2 as FQGNSA. Losses at the gene ends were 2 bases for V and 0 bases for J; bases not matched to a gene: 4. The length of the CDR3 is 18 residues. CDR3 coding DNA: TGTGCCAGCAGCTTATGGACTAGCGGGAGGTCAAGCACAGATACGCAGTATTTT. Amino acids: CASSLWTSGRSSTDTQYF.

The genes are TRBV4-1 and TRBJ2-3, with TRBD2 matching over 9 bases. V gave up 4 bases and J gave up 2 bases; unmatched junction bases: 7. In germline, CDR1 is MGHRA, CDR2 YSYEKL. The CDR3 contains 16 residues. In DNA, the CDR3 is TGCGCCAGCAGCCGGGTAGCGGGGGTTTTCACAGATACGCAGTATTTT. Amino acids: CASSRVAGVFTDTQYF.

This clone showed up just a few times. The chain has TRBV12-3 or TRBV12-4 and TRBJ1-2, with 8 bases that match TRBD1. V shed 6 bases and J 4 bases; nucleotides not matched to a gene: 4. This CDR3 has 13 residues. CDR3 in DNA: TGTGCCAGCAGGCATGGACAGGGCTATGGCTACACCTTC. This gives the protein CASRHGQGYGYTF.

The rearrangement links TRBV3-1 (or the pseudogene TRBV3-2) to TRBJ1-3; D unclear. Germline V gene sequence: CDR1 LGHDT, CDR2 YNNKEL (reference sequence). V gave up 0 bases and J gave up 4 bases, with 13 bases separating them. This CDR3 region has 16 residues. The CDR3 reads CASSQEGQSGGNTIYF. CDR3 DNA: TGTGCCAGCAGCCAAGAAGGTCAAAGCGGGGGAAACACCATATATTTT.

The chain joins TRBV7-3 to TRBJ2-2; 7 bases line up with TRBD2. Germline V gene data show CDR1 as SGHTA and CDR2 as FQGTGA. This CDR3 has 14 residues. J lost 6 bases, V lost 2 bases, and 3 bases had no gene match. CDR3 DNA: TGTGCCAGCAGCTTAGGCGGGAGATCCGGGGAGCTGTTTTTT. Protein: CASSLGGRSGELFF.

V gene TRBV27 combines with J gene TRBJ2-5; TRBD1 agrees at 8 bases. J lost 5 bases, V lost 5 bases, and 4 bases had no gene match. CDR3 length equals 13 residues. CDR1 is MNHEY and CDR2 is SMNVEV in the germline V gene (reference sequence). The CDR3 spells CASSGQGTETQYF. The CDR3 DNA follows: TGTGCCAGCAGTGGACAGGGAACGGAGACCCAGTACTTC.

This clone was seen just once. The V gene is TRBV6-6, the J gene TRBJ2-2, with 7 bases fitting TRBD1. Trimming removed 2 bases from V and 7 bases from J; junction bases left unmatched: 7. Germline lookup yields CDR1 MNHNY and CDR2 SVGAGI (reference sequence). The CDR3 runs to 15 residues. The CDR3 bases are TGTGCCAGCAGTTACCCTCAACAGGGGTTCGGGGAGCTGTTTTTT. Translated: CASSYPQQGFGELFF.

The chain recombines TRBV9 with TRBJ2-1; 7 bases line up with TRBD2. V lost 3 bases to trimming and J lost 4 bases; unmatched junction nucleotides: 10. Germline V gene sequence: CDR1 SGDLS, CDR2 YYNGEE. This CDR3 has 16 amino acids. The CDR3 spells CASSAPGLAVYNEQFF. CDR3 coding DNA: TGTGCCAGCAGCGCCCCCGGGCTAGCGGTGTACAATGAGCAGTTCTTC.

This clone rates as medium-sized (0.01 to 0.1%). Within the sample, other DNA sequences also encode this same CDR3. The V and J genes are TRBV7-9 and TRBJ2-5; D uncertain. Trimming cost V 2 bases and J 5 bases, with 6 bases left between them. The CDR3 length is 12 residues. Germline V gene lookup returns CDR1 SEHNR and CDR2 FQNEAQ (reference sequence). For the CDR3, the DNA is TGTGCCAGCAGCTTATACATTGAGACCCAGTACTTC. It yields the protein CASSLYIETQYF.

A few counts support this clone. The CDR3 bases are TGTGCCAGCAAACCGGGACAGGGATACTACGAGCAGTACTTC. Translation gives CASKPGQGYYEQYF. V usage is TRBV19 and J usage is TRBJ2-7; 9 bases agree with TRBD1. This CDR3 has 14 residues. V gave up 9 bases and J gave up 3 bases; unmatched junction bases: 9. Germline V lookup: CDR1 LNHDA, CDR2 SQIVND (reference sequence).